This is a list of T cell receptor beta chains from one sample in a study of cytomegalovirus exposure and HLA in healthy donors. Some clones are missing from TCRdb's copy, which holds only in-frame ones; the method was immunoSEQ multiplex PCR. The data show about 140,000 clones, 82% seen once. The sequencing sample was made of PBMCs. The origin of the receptors is a male donor in good health and CMV-seronegative. Both conserved end residues are part of each CDR3. Not every row has a clone size; where given, it reads once, few, many or a size class.

V: TRBV4-2; size: NA; J: TRBJ2-1; CDR3: CASSQGGLAGAGKQFF
V: TRBV7-2; size: NA; J: TRBJ1-1; CDR3: CASSSADRQNTEAFF
V: TRBV11-3; size: NA; J: TRBJ2-3; CDR3: CASSLSSGTDTQYF
V: TRBV5-6; size: NA; J: TRBJ2-7; CDR3: CASSLWGGHEQYF
V: TRBV7-2; size: once; J: TRBJ2-3; CDR3: CASSSGTSTDTQYF
V: TRBV2; size: NA; J: TRBJ2-5; CDR3: CASNPDQETQYF
V: TRBV7-3; size: NA; J: TRBJ1-1; CDR3: CASSLLQGDTEAFF
V: TRBV7-9; size: NA; J: TRBJ1-5; CDR3: CASSLVGRDSNQPQHF
V: TRBV19; size: NA; J: TRBJ1-1; CDR3: CASTHGGVVAFF
V: TRBV14; size: few; J: TRBJ1-1; CDR3: CASSQGGALNTEAFF
V: TRBV18; size: NA; J: TRBJ1-2; CDR3: CASSQLGPGDGYTF